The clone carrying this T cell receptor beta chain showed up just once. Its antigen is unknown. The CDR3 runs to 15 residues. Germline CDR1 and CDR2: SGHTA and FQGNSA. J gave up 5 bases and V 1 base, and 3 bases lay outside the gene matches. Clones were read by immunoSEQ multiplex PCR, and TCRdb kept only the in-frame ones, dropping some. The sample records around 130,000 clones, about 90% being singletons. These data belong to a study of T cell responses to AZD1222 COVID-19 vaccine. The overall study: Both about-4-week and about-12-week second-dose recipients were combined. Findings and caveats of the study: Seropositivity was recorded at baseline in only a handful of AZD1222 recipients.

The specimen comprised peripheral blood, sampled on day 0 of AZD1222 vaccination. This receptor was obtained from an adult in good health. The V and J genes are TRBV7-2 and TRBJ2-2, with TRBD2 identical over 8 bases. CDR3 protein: CASSLVGTRTGELFF. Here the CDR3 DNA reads TGTGCCAGCAGCTTAGTGGGGACTAGAACCGGGGAGCTGTTTTTT.